The 30 T cell receptor beta chains below were found in one sample sequenced in a study of control samples from healthy donors and cancer patients. TCRdb's copy holds only in-frame clones and misses some; the assay was immunoSEQ multiplex PCR. The sample consists of approximately 100,000 clones, approximately 78% of them appearing once. The sample was blood. The receptors derive from a man between 60 and 75 years old in good health.

This clone was seen more than once but under ten times. The CDR3 sequence: CASSHLAGGLFF. The CDR3 coding sequence is TGTGCCAGCAGCCACCTAGCGGGGGGGCTGTTCTTC. The chain recombines TRBV7-2 with TRBJ2-1; 12 bases agree with TRBD2. J gave up 15 bases and V 5 bases, and 5 bases lay outside the gene matches. Germline loops: CDR1 SGHTA, CDR2 FQGNSA. The CDR3 contains 12 residues. The full variable domain, rest sourced from reference TRBV7-2 and TRBJ2-1, is GAGVSQSPSNKVTEKGKDVELRCDPISGHTALYWYRQSLGQGLEFLIYFQGNSAPDKSGLPSDRFSAERTGGSVSTLTIQRTQQEDSAVYLCASSHLAGGLFFGPGTRLTVL.

V usage is TRBV30 and J usage is TRBJ2-3, with a possible D match to TRBD2 (5 bases). Germline V gene data show CDR1 as GTSNPN and CDR2 as SVGIG (reference sequence). The V gene lost 3 bases and the J gene lost 3 bases, with 7 bases spanning the gap. This CDR3 spans 12 amino acids. CDR3 coding DNA: TGTGCCTGGAGAAGAGGGACAGATACGCAGTATTTT. Its translation is CAWRRGTDTQYF.

The V call is TRBV5-4, the J call TRBJ2-1; 11 bases are a match to TRBD2. Trimming at V came to 1 base and at J to 7 bases, leaving 10 bases not matched to a gene. The CDR3 runs 17 residues. Germline V gives CDR1 SGHNT, CDR2 YYREEE (reference sequence). CDR3 protein: CASSLISSGGRGNEQFF. The CDR3 DNA sequence: TGTGCCAGCAGCTTGATCTCTAGCGGGGGGCGAGGTAATGAGCAGTTCTTC.

This chain uses TRBV6-5 with TRBJ2-5; 11 bases are shared with TRBD1. This CDR3 is built from 14 residues. The germline CDR1 and CDR2 sequences are MNHEY and SVGAGI. V was pared by 10 bases and J by 9 bases, with 13 bases of the junction left unmatched. CDR3 nucleotide sequence: TGTGCCACAATTCCCGGGACAGGGGGATTGGCCCAGTACTTC. Protein product: CATIPGTGGLAQYF.

This chain uses TRBV10-3 with TRBJ1-5; D not certain. V lost 11 bases to trimming and J lost 3 bases, with 14 bases between them. The CDR3 is 13 amino acids. Germline V CDR1 and CDR2: ENHRY, SYGVKD. The CDR3 region is CASAGQSNQPQHF. The CDR3 nucleotides are TGTGCCTCGGCCGGGCAGTCCAATCAGCCCCAGCATTTT.

V usage is TRBV19 and J usage is TRBJ2-2; 7 bases fit TRBD2. V lost 2 bases, J lost 3 bases, and 21 bases stayed unmatched. The CDR3 loop spans 21 amino acids. Germline V gene sequence: CDR1 LNHDA, CDR2 SQIVND (reference sequence). Written as DNA, the CDR3 is TGTGCCAGTAGTATATTTCCGGGACTACTGATTATTAAGGTTGACACCGGGGAGCTGTTTTTT. This translates into CASSIFPGLLIIKVDTGELFF.

The rearrangement links TRBV28 to TRBJ2-7; a possible D gene is TRBD2 (6 bases). The CDR3 sequence is 15 residues long. V was shortened by 2 bases and J by 0 bases, with 11 bases between the two germline ends. In germline, CDR1 is MDHEN, CDR2 SYDVKM. CDR3 residues: CASSLRSGSSYEQYF. Here the CDR3 DNA reads TGTGCCAGCAGTTTAAGGTCCGGGAGCTCCTACGAGCAGTACTTC.

This clone was recorded only once. The chain uses TRBV7-9 and TRBJ2-2, with no clear D. The CDR3 runs 15 residues. The V gene's germline CDR1 is SEHNR and CDR2 FQNEAQ (reference sequence). Trimming removed 1 base from V and 5 bases from J, with 11 bases in between. The CDR3 protein is CASSLGVPTTGELFF. The DNA of the CDR3 is TGTGCCAGCAGCTTAGGGGTCCCCACTACCGGGGAGCTGTTTTTT.

This clone showed up just a few times. The J gene is TRBJ2-7, the V gene TRBV5-1; 8 bases line up with TRBD2. This CDR3 comprises 14 residues. Germline V lookup: CDR1 SGHRS, CDR2 YFSETQ. With V trimmed by 3 bases and J by 5 bases, 7 bases remained unmatched. The DNA of the CDR3 is TGCGCCAGCAGCTCCTACTCGCGGGGGGACGAGCAGTACTTC. Translation: CASSSYSRGDEQYF.

This clone was picked up one time. J is TRBJ1-1 and V is TRBV5-1, with D uncertain. CDR1 and CDR2 (germline): SGHRS, YFSETQ. This CDR3 contains 14 residues. The germline V and J ends were trimmed by 2 bases and 0 bases, with 8 bases remaining between them. CDR3 bases: TGCGCCAGCAGCTTCGGAACGTTGAACACTGAAGCTTTCTTT. Amino acids: CASSFGTLNTEAFF.

This chain's CDR3 is CASSLGQGTSRIFGNTIYF. DNA of the CDR3: TGTGCCAGCAGCTTGGGACAGGGGACCTCTCGGATCTTTGGAAACACCATATATTTT. The V and J genes are TRBV5-4 and TRBJ1-3, with TRBD1 identical over 8 bases. Per the germline V gene, CDR1 is SGHNT and CDR2 is YYREEE (reference sequence). J was trimmed by 3 bases and V by 0 bases; bases with no gene match: 14. This CDR3 contains 19 residues.

The gene calls are TRBV19 and TRBJ1-6, with 7 bases matching TRBD1. Germline CDR1 reads LNHDA; CDR2 reads SQIVND (reference sequence). The CDR3 loop spans 16 amino acids. The J segment lost 10 bases and the V segment lost 3 bases, leaving 12 bases of the junction unmatched. CDR3 sequence: CASSMRSGQGESPLHF. The CDR3 DNA sequence: TGTGCCAGTAGTATGAGATCGGGTCAGGGGGAATCACCCCTCCACTTT.

The gene calls are TRBV27 and TRBJ1-3; D unclear. The CDR3 is 13 residues long. CDR1 and CDR2 from the germline V gene are MNHEY and SMNVEV (reference sequence). Trimming took off 1 base at V and 3 bases at J, with 4 bases between the two ends. The CDR3 protein is CASSLLDGNTIYF. The CDR3 DNA reads TGTGCCAGCAGTTTATTGGATGGAAACACCATATATTTT.

The chain links TRBV6-6 to TRBJ1-4; possibly TRBD1 for D (5 bases). Germline V gene data show CDR1 as MNHNY and CDR2 as SVGAGI (reference sequence). The CDR3 runs to 15 residues. V was pared by 0 bases and J by 6 bases, with 11 bases between. The CDR3 bases are TGTGCCAGCAGTTACTCCAAGGGGAAGGATGAAAAACTGTTTTTT. Translation gives CASSYSKGKDEKLFF.

This clone has only a few counts. The chain links TRBV5-1 to TRBJ2-7; weak D call: TRBD2 (5 bases). The length of the CDR3 is 14 residues. Trimming cost V 0 bases and J 6 bases, with 13 bases left between them. CDR1 and CDR2 from the germline V gene are SGHRS and YFSETQ. CDR3 in DNA: TGCGCCAGCAGCTTGGGGAGGAATCGTGGCGAGCAGTACTTC. Protein product: CASSLGRNRGEQYF.

This rearrangement joins TRBV7-8 to TRBJ2-3; possibly TRBD2 for D (5 bases). Germline loops: CDR1 SGHVS, CDR2 FQNEAQ. Trimming left V 5 bases short and J 3 bases short, with 12 bases between. The CDR3 totals 14 residues. The CDR3 region has the DNA TGTGCCAGCAGCCGATTGGGGAGTACAGATACGCAGTATTTT. This encodes CASSRLGSTDTQYF.

The rearrangement uses TRBV19 and TRBJ1-3; 9 positions match TRBD1. J was trimmed by 2 bases and V by 5 bases; bases with no gene match: 4. The CDR3 spans 15 residues. Per germline, CDR1 LNHDA and CDR2 SQIVND (reference sequence). CDR3 DNA sequence: TGTGCCAGTAGTGAAGGACAGGGGCCTGGAAACACCATATATTTT. This translates into CASSEGQGPGNTIYF. Supplemented by reference TRBV19 and TRBJ1-3, the full variable domain reads DGGITQSPKYLFRKEGQNVTLSCEQNLNHDAMYWYRQDPGQGLRLIYYSQIVNDFQKGDIAEGYSVSREKKESFPLTVTSAQKNPTAFYLCASSEGQGPGNTIYFGEGSWLTVV.

V is TRBV2 and J is TRBJ1-1; possible D gene TRBD1, 6 bases. CDR3 length: 16 amino acids. Germline-derived CDR1 and CDR2 are SNHLY and FYNNEI. Between the trimmed V and J ends, which lost 3 bases and 0 bases, there was a span of 14 bases. The CDR3 loop is CASSDGRRGMNTEAFF. The CDR3 DNA sequence: TGTGCCAGCAGTGACGGCCGAAGGGGGATGAACACTGAAGCTTTCTTT. The whole variable domain, remainder taken from reference TRBV2 and TRBJ1-1, is EPEVTQTPSHQVTQMGQEVILRCVPISNHLYFYWYRQILGQKVEFLVSFYNNEISEKSEIFDDQFSVERPDGSNFTLKIRSTKLEDSAMYFCASSDGRRGMNTEAFFGQGTRLTVV.

The genes are TRBV5-1 and TRBJ1-2; maybe TRBD1 (5 bases). The germline gives CDR1 SGHRS, CDR2 YFSETQ. V was cut by 4 bases and J by 2 bases, with 12 bases left in between. The CDR3 consists of 14 residues. The CDR3 spells CASSPGTANYGYTF. CDR3 DNA sequence: TGCGCCAGCAGCCCGGGGACGGCCAACTATGGCTACACCTTC. Based on the CDR3 plus reference TRBV5-1 and TRBJ1-2, the full variable domain is KAGVTQTPRYLIKTRGQQVTLSCSPISGHRSVSWYQQTPGQGLQFLFEYFSETQRNKGNFPGRFSGRQFSNSRSEMNVSTLELGDSALYLCASSPGTANYGYTFGSGTRLTVV.

J is TRBJ1-5 and V is TRBV29-1; D unclear. This CDR3 contains 12 residues. V lost 5 bases to trimming and J lost 5 bases, with 10 bases between them. Germline loops: CDR1 SQVTM, CDR2 ANQGSEA. This CDR3 reads CSVKARDQPQHF. For the CDR3, the DNA is TGCAGCGTTAAAGCACGGGATCAGCCCCAGCATTTT.

This clone has just a few counts. The CDR3 region has the DNA TGTGCCAGTAGTCCACTCGGGACAGGGAGGTACAATGAGCAGTTCTTC. It is translated as CASSPLGTGRYNEQFF. The chain joins TRBV19 to TRBJ2-1; TRBD1 agrees at 9 bases. The CDR3 spans 16 residues. The V gene's germline CDR1 is LNHDA and CDR2 SQIVND (reference sequence). V trimming: 5 bases; J trimming: 4 bases; junction bases outside the gene matches: 9.

This clone occurred once. CDR3 coding DNA: TGTGCCAGCAGTGAGCTGGGGGAGGGACATGATACGCAGTATTTT. Translated, it gives CASSELGEGHDTQYF. This chain connects TRBV6-1 to TRBJ2-3, with D possibly TRBD2 on 7 matching bases. The CDR3 totals 15 residues. Germline V gene data show CDR1 as MNHNS and CDR2 as SASEGT. V lost 3 bases, J lost 6 bases, and 16 bases lay in between.

This clone was picked up one time. This chain uses TRBV7-8 with TRBJ1-2, with 7 bases lining up with TRBD1. This CDR3 is 15 amino acids long. J was trimmed by 1 base and V by 5 bases; bases with no gene match: 7. Germline V gene sequence: CDR1 SGHVS, CDR2 FQNEAQ. Here the CDR3 reads CASSLDRLSNYGYTF. CDR3 DNA: TGTGCCAGCAGCCTGGACAGGCTCAGTAACTATGGCTACACCTTC. The variable domain in full, completed from reference TRBV7-8 and TRBJ1-2, reads GAGVSQSPRYKVAKRGQDVALRCDPISGHVSLFWYQQALGQGPEFLTYFQNEAQLDKSGLPSDRFFAERPEGSVSTLKIQRTQQEDSAVYLCASSLDRLSNYGYTFGSGTRLTVV.

The rearrangement joins TRBV6-1 to TRBJ2-2; the D gene is possibly TRBD1 (5 bases). Germline V CDR1 and CDR2: MNHNS, SASEGT. The V gene lost 3 bases and the J gene lost 1 base, with 9 bases spanning the gap. There are 15 residues in the CDR3. The CDR3 DNA is TGTGCCAGCAGTGATGGGGCTGAGAACACCGGGGAGCTGTTTTTT. This codes for CASSDGAENTGELFF.

The chain has TRBV11-2 and TRBJ2-2, with unresolved D. The CDR3 runs 12 residues. Trimming cost V 3 bases and J 6 bases, with 5 bases left between them. From germline, CDR1 is SGHAT and CDR2 FQNNGV. CDR3 DNA sequence: TGTGCCAGCAGCTTCAAGGCCGGGGAGCTGTTTTTT. Translating it yields CASSFKAGELFF.

The DNA of the CDR3 is TGTGCCAGCAGCCTCTGGGAAGGCGAAAAACTGTTTTTT. Amino acid sequence: CASSLWEGEKLFF. J is TRBJ1-4 and V is TRBV7-6; no reliable D call. The CDR3 extends over 13 amino acids. Between the trimmed V and J ends, which lost 5 bases and 8 bases, there was a span of 12 bases. Germline lookup yields CDR1 SGHVS and CDR2 FNYEAQ.

V usage is TRBV24-1 and J usage is TRBJ2-3, with D perhaps matching TRBD1 (5 bases). The germline gives CDR1 KGHDR, CDR2 SFDVKD. V gave up 3 bases and J gave up 1 base, with 13 bases separating them. This CDR3 contains 16 residues. The DNA for the CDR3 is TGTGCCACCAGTGATCCAAAGGGGATCGGCACAGATACGCAGTATTTT. It translates to CATSDPKGIGTDTQYF.

The chain uses TRBV6-6 and TRBJ2-5; 7 bases are shared with TRBD2. The CDR3 is 15 residues long. Germline V lookup: CDR1 MNHNY, CDR2 SVGAGI (reference sequence). With V trimmed by 2 bases and J by 3 bases, 6 bases remained unmatched. In nucleotides, the CDR3 is TGTGCCAGCAGTTACCCCGGGGAGGGAAAAGAGACCCAGTACTTC. Its translation is CASSYPGEGKETQYF.

The chain links TRBV6-6 to TRBJ1-3; TRBD1 is a possible D gene (5 bases). CDR1 and CDR2 from the germline V gene are MNHNY and SVGAGI (reference sequence). V was clipped by 0 bases and J by 2 bases, with 11 bases between them. CDR3 length: 16 amino acids. The CDR3: CASSYSGRQTGNTIYF. CDR3 in DNA: TGTGCCAGCAGTTACTCGGGCAGACAGACTGGAAACACCATATATTTT.

V usage is TRBV5-5 and J usage is TRBJ2-1; TRBD2 agrees at 11 bases. J gave up 9 bases and V 5 bases, and 10 bases lay outside the gene matches. This CDR3 spans 15 amino acids. Germline assignment: CDR1 SGHKS and CDR2 YYEKEE (reference sequence). CDR3 sequence (DNA): TGTGCCAGCAGTCCCTCACTAGCGGGGGCGGGTGAGCAGTTCTTC. Translating gives CASSPSLAGAGEQFF.